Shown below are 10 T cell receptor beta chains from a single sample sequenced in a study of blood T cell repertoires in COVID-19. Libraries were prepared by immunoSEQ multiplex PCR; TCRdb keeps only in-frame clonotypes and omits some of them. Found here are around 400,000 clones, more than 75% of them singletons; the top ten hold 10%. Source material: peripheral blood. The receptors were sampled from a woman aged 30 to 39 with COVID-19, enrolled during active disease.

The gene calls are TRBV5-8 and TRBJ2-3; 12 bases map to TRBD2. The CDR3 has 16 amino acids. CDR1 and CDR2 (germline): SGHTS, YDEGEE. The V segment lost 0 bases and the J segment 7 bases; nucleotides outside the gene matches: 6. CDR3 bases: TGTGCCAGCAGCTTGGGGACTAGCGGGATGAGGAATACGCAGTATTTT. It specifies CASSLGTSGMRNTQYF.

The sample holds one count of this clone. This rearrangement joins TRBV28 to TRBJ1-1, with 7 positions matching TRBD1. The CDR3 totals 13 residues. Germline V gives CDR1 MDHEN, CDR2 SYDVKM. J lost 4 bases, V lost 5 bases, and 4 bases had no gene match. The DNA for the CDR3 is TGTGCCAGCAGTCGACAGGGTATCACTGAAGCTTTCTTT. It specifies CASSRQGITEAFF.

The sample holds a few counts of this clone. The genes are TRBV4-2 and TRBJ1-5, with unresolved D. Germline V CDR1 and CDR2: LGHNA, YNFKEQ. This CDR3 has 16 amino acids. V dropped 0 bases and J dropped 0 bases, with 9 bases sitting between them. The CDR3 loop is CASSQDLTYSNQPQHF. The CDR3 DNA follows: TGTGCCAGCAGCCAAGATCTAACTTATAGCAATCAGCCCCAGCATTTT.

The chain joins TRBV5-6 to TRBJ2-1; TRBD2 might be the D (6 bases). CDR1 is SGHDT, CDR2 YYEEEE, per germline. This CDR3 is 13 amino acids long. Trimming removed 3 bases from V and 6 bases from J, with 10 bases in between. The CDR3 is CASSSRTINEQFF. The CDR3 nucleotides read TGTGCCAGCAGCTCCCGGACTATCAATGAGCAGTTCTTC.

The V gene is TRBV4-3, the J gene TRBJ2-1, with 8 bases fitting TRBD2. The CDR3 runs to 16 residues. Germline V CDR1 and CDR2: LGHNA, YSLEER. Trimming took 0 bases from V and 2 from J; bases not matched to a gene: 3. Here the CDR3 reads CASSQETSGAYNEQFF. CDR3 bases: TGCGCCAGCAGCCAAGAAACTAGCGGAGCCTACAATGAGCAGTTCTTC.

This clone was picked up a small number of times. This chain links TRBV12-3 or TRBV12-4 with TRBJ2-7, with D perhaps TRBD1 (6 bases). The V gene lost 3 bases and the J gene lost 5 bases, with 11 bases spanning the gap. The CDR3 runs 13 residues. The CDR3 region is CASSFARGNEQYF. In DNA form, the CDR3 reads TGTGCCAGCAGTTTTGCCAGGGGAAACGAGCAGTACTTC.

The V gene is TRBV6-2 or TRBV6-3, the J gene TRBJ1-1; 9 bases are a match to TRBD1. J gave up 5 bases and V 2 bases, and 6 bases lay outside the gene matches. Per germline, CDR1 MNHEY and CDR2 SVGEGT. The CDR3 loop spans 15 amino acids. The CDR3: CASSYEGTGWTEAFF. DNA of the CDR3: TGTGCCAGCAGTTACGAGGGGACAGGGTGGACTGAAGCTTTCTTT.

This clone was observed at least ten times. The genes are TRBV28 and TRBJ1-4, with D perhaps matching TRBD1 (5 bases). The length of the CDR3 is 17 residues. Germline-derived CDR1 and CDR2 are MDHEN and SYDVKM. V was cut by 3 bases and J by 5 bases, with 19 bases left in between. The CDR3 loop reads CASSFQNWGARNEKLFF. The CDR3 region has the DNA TGTGCCAGCAGTTTTCAGAATTGGGGCGCTAGGAATGAAAAACTGTTTTTT. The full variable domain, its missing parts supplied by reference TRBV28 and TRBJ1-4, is DVKVTQSSRYLVKRTGEKVFLECVQDMDHENMFWYRQDPGLGLRLIYFSYDVKMKEKGDIPEGYSVSREKKERFSLILESASTNQTSMYLCASSFQNWGARNEKLFFGSGTQLSVL.

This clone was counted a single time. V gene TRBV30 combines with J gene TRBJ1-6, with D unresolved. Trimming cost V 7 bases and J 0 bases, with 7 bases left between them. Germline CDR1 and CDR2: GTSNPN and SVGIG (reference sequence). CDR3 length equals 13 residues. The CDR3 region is CAYTASYNSPLHF. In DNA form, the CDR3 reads TGTGCCTACACCGCCTCCTATAATTCACCCCTCCACTTT.

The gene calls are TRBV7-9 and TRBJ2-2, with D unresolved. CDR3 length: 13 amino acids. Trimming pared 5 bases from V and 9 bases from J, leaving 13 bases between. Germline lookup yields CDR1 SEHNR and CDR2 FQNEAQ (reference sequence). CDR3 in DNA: TGTGCCAGCAGCCCCGTAGTCGTCCGGGAGCTGTTTTTT. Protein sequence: CASSPVVVRELFF. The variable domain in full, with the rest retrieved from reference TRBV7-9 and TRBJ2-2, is DTGVSQNPRHKITKRGQNVTFRCDPISEHNRLYWYRQTLGQGPEFLTYFQNEAQLEKSRLLSDRFSAERPKGSFSTLEIQRTEQGDSAMYLCASSPVVVRELFFGEGSRLTVL.